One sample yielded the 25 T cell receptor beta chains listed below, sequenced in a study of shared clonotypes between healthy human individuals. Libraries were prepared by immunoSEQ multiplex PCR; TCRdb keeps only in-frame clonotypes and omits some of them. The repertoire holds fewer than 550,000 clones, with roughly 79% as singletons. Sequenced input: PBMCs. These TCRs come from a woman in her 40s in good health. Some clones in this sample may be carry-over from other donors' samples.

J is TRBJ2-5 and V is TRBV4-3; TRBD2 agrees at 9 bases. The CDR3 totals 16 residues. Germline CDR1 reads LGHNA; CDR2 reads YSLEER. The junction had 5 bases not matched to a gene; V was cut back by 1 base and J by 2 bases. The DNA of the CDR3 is TGCGCCAGCAGCCAAGGTAGAGCGGGGGGACAAGAGACCCAGTACTTC. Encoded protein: CASSQGRAGGQETQYF.

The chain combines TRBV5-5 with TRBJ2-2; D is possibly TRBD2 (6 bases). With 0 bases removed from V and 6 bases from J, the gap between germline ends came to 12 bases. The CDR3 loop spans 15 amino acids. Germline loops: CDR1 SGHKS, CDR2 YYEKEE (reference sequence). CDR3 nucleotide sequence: TGTGCCAGCAGCTTGGAACGGGAGATTCCCGGGGAGCTGTTTTTT. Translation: CASSLEREIPGELFF.

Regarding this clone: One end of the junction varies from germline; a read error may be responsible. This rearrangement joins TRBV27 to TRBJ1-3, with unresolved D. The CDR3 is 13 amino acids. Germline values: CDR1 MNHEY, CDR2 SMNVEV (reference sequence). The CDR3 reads CASSPRHGDTIYF. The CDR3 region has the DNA TGTGCCAGCAGTCCCAGGCATGGAGACACCATATATTTT.

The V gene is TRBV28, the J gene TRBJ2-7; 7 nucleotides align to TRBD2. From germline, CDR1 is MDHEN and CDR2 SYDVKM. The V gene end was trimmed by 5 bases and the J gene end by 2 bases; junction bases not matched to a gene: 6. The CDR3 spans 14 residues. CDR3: CASSLGLVAYEQYF. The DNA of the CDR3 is TGTGCCAGCAGTCTAGGACTAGTCGCCTACGAGCAGTACTTC.

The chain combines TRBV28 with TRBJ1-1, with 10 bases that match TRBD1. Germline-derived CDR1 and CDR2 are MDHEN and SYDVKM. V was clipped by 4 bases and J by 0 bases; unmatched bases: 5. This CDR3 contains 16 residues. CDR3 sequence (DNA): TGTGCCAGCAGTTACCGACAGGGGGCAATGAACACTGAAGCTTTCTTT. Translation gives CASSYRQGAMNTEAFF.

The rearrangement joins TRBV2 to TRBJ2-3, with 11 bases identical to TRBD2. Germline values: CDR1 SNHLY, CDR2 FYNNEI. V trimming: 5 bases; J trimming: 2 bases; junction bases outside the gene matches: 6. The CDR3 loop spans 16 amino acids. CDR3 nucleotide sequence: TGTGCCAGCAGTTCCCCGGGACTAGCGGCCACAGATACGCAGTATTTT. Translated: CASSSPGLAATDTQYF.

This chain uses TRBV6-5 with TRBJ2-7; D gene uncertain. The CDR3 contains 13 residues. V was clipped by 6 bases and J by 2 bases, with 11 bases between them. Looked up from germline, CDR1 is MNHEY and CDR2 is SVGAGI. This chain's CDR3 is CASSVGSPYEQYF. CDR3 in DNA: TGTGCCAGCAGCGTCGGCAGCCCCTACGAGCAGTACTTC.

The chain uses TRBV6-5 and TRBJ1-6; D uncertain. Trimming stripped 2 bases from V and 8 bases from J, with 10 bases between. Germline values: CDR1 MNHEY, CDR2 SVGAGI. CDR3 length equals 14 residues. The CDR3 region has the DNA TGTGCCAGCAGTTACAGGAATGAAGATTCACCCCTCCACTTT. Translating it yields CASSYRNEDSPLHF.

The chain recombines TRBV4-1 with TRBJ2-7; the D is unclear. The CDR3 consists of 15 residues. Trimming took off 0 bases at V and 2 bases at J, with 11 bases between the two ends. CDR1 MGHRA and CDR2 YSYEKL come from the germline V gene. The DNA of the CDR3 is TGCGCCAGCAGCCAAGATCCAGAACGCCCCTACGAGCAGTACTTC. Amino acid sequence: CASSQDPERPYEQYF.

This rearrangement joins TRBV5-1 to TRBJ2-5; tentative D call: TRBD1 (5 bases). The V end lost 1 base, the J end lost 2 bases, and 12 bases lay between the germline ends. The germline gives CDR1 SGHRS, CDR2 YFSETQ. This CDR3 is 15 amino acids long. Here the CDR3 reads CASSLWSRQQETQYF. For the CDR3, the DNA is TGCGCCAGCAGCTTGTGGTCCAGACAGCAAGAGACCCAGTACTTC.

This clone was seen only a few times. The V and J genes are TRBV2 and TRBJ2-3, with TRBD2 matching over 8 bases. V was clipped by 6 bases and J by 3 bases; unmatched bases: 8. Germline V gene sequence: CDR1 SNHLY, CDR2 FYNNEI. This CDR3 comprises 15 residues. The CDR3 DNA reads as TGTGCCAGCAGCGTTAGCGGGAAGGTTACAGATACGCAGTATTTT. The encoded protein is CASSVSGKVTDTQYF.

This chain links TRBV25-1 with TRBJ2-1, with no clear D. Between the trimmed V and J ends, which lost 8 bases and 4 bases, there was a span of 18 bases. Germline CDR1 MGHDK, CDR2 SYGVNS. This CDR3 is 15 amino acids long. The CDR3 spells CASDRAGQPYNEQFF. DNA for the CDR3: TGTGCCAGCGACCGGGCAGGCCAACCTTACAATGAGCAGTTCTTC.

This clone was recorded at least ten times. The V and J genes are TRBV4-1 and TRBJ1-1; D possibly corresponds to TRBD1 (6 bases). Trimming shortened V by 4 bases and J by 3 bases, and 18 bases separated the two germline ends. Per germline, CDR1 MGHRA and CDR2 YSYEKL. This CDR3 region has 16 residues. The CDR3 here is CASSPNRVLVDTEAFF. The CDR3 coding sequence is TGCGCCAGCAGCCCGAACAGGGTACTTGTGGACACTGAAGCTTTCTTT.

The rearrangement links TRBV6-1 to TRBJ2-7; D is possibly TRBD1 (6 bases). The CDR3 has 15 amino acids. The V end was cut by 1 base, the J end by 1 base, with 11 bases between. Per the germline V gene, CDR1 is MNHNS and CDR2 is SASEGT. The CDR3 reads CASSEDVGASYEQYF. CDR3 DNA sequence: TGTGCCAGCAGTGAAGATGTGGGGGCGTCCTACGAGCAGTACTTC.

CDR3 nucleotides: TGCGCCCTCAGATTCAACTATGGCTACACCTTC. Its protein product is CALRFNYGYTF. The J gene is TRBJ1-2, the V gene TRBV10-1; D call uncertain. The CDR3 is 11 residues long. In germline, CDR1 is WNHNN, CDR2 SYGVQD (reference sequence). V lost 11 bases, J lost 2 bases, and 9 bases lay in between.

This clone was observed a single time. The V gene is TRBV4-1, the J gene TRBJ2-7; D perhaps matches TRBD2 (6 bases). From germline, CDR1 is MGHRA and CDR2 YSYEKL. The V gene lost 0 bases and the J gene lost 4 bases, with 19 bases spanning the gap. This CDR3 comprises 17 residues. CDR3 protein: CASSQEPLRGNLYEQYF. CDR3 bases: TGCGCCAGCAGCCAAGAACCGTTACGGGGGAATCTATACGAGCAGTACTTC.

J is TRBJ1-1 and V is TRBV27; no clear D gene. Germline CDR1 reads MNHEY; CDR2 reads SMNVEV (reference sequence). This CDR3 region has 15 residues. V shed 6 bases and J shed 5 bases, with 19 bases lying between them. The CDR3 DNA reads TGTGCCAGCAGCCCCAGCTACGCTACTCTTACTGAAGCTTTCTTT. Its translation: CASSPSYATLTEAFF.

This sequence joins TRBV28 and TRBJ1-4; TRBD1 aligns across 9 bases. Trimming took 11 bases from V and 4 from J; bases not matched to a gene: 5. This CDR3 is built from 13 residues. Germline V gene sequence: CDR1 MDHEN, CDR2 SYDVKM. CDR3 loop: CAGRDRVNEKLFF. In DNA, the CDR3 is TGTGCCGGCCGGGACAGGGTTAATGAAAAACTGTTTTTT.

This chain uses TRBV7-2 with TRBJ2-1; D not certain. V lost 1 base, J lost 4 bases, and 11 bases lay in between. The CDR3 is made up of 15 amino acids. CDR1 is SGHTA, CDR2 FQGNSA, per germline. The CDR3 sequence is CASSLEGLTYNEQFF. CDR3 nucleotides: TGTGCCAGCAGCTTAGAGGGCTTAACTTACAATGAGCAGTTCTTC.

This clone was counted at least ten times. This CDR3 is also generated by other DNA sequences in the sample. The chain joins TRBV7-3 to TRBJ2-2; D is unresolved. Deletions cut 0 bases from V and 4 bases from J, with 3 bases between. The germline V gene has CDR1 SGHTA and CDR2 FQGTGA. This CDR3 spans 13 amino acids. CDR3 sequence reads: CASSLTGTGELFF. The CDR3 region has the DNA TGTGCCAGCAGCTTAACCGGCACCGGGGAGCTGTTTTTT.

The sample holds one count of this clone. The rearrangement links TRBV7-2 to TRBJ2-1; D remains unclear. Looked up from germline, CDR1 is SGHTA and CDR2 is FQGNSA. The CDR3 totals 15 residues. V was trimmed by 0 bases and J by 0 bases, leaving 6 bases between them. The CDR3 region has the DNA TGTGCCAGCAGCTTAGCTTGGACCTCCTACAATGAGCAGTTCTTC. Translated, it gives CASSLAWTSYNEQFF.

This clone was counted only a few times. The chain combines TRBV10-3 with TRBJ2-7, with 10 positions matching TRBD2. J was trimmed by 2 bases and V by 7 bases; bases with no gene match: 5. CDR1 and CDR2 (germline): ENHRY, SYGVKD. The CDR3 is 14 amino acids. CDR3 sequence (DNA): TGTGCCATCACGGCTAGCGGGAGTACCTACGAGCAGTACTTC. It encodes CAITASGSTYEQYF.

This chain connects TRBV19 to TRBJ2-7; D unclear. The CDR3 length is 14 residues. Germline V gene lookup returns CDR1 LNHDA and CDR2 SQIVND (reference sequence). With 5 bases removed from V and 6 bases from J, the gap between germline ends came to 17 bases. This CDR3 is CASSPRRVKGEQYF. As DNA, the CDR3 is TGTGCCAGTAGTCCCCGACGGGTTAAAGGCGAGCAGTACTTC.

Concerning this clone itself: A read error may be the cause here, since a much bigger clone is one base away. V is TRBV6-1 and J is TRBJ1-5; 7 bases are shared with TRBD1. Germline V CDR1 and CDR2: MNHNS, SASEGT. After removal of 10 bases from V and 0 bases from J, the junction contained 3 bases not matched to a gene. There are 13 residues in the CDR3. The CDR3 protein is CATQGDSNQPQHF. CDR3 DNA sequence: TGTGCCACCCAGGGGGATAGCAATCAGCCCCAGCATTTT.

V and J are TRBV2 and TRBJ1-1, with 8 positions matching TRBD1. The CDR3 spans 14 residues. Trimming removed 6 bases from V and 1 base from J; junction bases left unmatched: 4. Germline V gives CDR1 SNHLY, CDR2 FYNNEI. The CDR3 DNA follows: TGTGCCAGCAGACCCGGGACAGGGAACACTGAAGCTTTCTTT. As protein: CASRPGTGNTEAFF.